The 10 T cell receptor beta chains below come from one sample, sequenced in a study of blood T cell repertoires in COVID-19 (dated by TCRdb to 2019 to 2021). Library construction relied on the immunoSEQ multiplex PCR assay. Held by TCRdb, this immuneACCESS table contains in-frame sequences only and omits some clones. Under half of the omission traces to an unresolved V gene where checked; the cause of the rest is unknown. The sample has tens of thousands of clones on record, approximately 91% of them singletons. About 5.5% of the sample belongs to the ten largest clones. Sequencing was performed on peripheral blood. These receptors were taken from a woman aged 80 or over with acute or convalescent COVID-19.

The chain combines TRBV5-6 with TRBJ2-3; D gene ambiguous. Germline V gene data show CDR1 as SGHDT and CDR2 as YYEEEE. V was cut by 3 bases and J by 0 bases, with 8 bases left in between. The CDR3 totals 14 residues. CDR3 nucleotide sequence: TGTGCCAGCAGCTCCTCCGGGAGCACAGATACGCAGTATTTT. It specifies CASSSSGSTDTQYF.

This clone has more than one count but fewer than ten. The V call is TRBV6-5, the J call TRBJ2-2, with D possibly being TRBD1 (6 bases). The CDR3 contains 15 residues. The ends were cut back, 2 bases at V and 5 bases at J, with 12 bases in the middle. Germline loops: CDR1 MNHEY, CDR2 SVGAGI. CDR3 nucleotide sequence: TGTGCCAGCAGTTACGCCCAGGGGTATACCGGGGAGCTGTTTTTT. Its protein product is CASSYAQGYTGELFF.

V gene TRBV4-3 combines with J gene TRBJ2-1, with D hard to call. Germline-derived CDR1 and CDR2 are LGHNA and YSLEER. The CDR3 contains 15 residues. Trimming pared 2 bases from V and 0 bases from J, leaving 8 bases between. The CDR3 DNA reads TGCGCCAGCAGCCAAACGACAAGCTCCTACAATGAGCAGTTCTTC. This gives the protein CASSQTTSSYNEQFF.

The rearrangement joins TRBV5-1 to TRBJ2-3, with a weak D call TRBD1 (5 bases). Between the trimmed V and J ends, which lost 0 bases and 2 bases, there was a span of 7 bases. CDR1 is SGHRS, CDR2 YFSETQ, per germline. The CDR3 spans 14 residues. CDR3 bases: TGCGCCAGCAGCTTGGAGGGGTACACAGATACGCAGTATTTT. Residues: CASSLEGYTDTQYF.

The genes are TRBV29-1 and TRBJ1-5, with 8 bases that match TRBD1. Germline V gives CDR1 SQVTM, CDR2 ANQGSEA. The CDR3 loop spans 12 amino acids. V was clipped by 7 bases and J by 14 bases; unmatched bases: 13. CDR3 bases: TGCAGCGCCGCACGGGAGACAGGGGAAAAGCATTTT. Translation: CSAARETGEKHF.

V is TRBV19 and J is TRBJ1-2; perhaps TRBD1 as D (6 bases). V lost 6 bases to trimming and J lost 8 bases, with 25 bases between them. CDR1 is LNHDA and CDR2 is SQIVND in the germline V gene (reference sequence). This CDR3 is 16 amino acids long. The CDR3: CASRQYGGQGSVGYTF. The CDR3, as DNA: TGTGCCAGTAGACAATACGGGGGGCAGGGGTCTGTCGGCTACACCTTC.

DNA for the CDR3: TGTGCCATCAGCGACAGAGACAATCAGCCCCAGCATTTT. Encoded protein: CAISDRDNQPQHF. The chain combines TRBV10-3 with TRBJ1-5, with D possibly being TRBD1 (5 bases). This CDR3 is built from 13 residues. The germline gives CDR1 ENHRY, CDR2 SYGVKD. V lost 6 bases, J lost 3 bases, and 9 bases lay in between.

The genes are TRBV3-1 (or the pseudogene TRBV3-2) and TRBJ1-1, with 8 bases matching TRBD1. Germline values: CDR1 LGHDT, CDR2 YNNKEL (reference sequence). CDR3 length equals 17 residues. V was clipped by 3 bases and J by 2 bases; unmatched bases: 11. The CDR3 coding sequence is TGTGCCAGCAGCCAGCAGACCACAGGGGGACTAAACACTGAAGCTTTCTTT. Translated, it gives CASSQQTTGGLNTEAFF.

The chain couples TRBV2 to TRBJ2-7, with D tentatively TRBD2 (5 bases). Per germline, CDR1 SNHLY and CDR2 FYNNEI. The CDR3 sequence is 14 residues long. Trimming cost V 2 bases and J 9 bases, with 17 bases left between them. CDR3 DNA sequence: TGTGCCAGCAGTGAAATGATCGAGGGAACCGGGCAGTACTTC. Translation: CASSEMIEGTGQYF. Full variable domain (outside the CDR3, taken from reference TRBV2 and TRBJ2-7): EPEVTQTPSHQVTQMGQEVILRCVPISNHLYFYWYRQILGQKVEFLVSFYNNEISEKSEIFDDQFSVERPDGSNFTLKIRSTKLEDSAMYFCASSEMIEGTGQYFGPGTRLTVT.

The chain couples TRBV11-2 to TRBJ2-7; 7 nucleotides agree with TRBD1. In germline, CDR1 is SGHAT, CDR2 FQNNGV. V shed 2 bases, J shed 2 bases, and the junction held 15 bases outside the gene matches. The CDR3 has 18 amino acids. The DNA of the CDR3 is TGTGCCAGCAGCTTACAAGACAGGGAGAGAGGTCGGCCCTACGAGCAGTACTTC. Protein: CASSLQDRERGRPYEQYF.